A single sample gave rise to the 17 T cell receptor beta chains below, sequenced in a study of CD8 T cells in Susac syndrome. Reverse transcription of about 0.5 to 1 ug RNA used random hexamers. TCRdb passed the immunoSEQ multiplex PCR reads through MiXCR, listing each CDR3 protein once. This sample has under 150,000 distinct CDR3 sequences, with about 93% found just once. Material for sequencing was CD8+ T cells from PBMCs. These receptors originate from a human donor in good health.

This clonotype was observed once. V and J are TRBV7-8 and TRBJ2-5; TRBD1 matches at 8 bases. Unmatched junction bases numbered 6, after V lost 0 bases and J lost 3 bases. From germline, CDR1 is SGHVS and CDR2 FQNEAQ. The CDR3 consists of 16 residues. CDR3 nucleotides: TGTGCCAGCAGCTTAGCGGCAGGGGGCATCGAAGAGACCCAGTACTTC. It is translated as CASSLAAGGIEETQYF.

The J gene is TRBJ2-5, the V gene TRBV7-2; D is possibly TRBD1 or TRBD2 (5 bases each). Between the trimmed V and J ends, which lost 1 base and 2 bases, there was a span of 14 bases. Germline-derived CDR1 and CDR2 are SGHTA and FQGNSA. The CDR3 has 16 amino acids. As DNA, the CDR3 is TGTGCCAGCAGCTTAGAACCGGGACGGTCACAAGAGACCCAGTACTTC. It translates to CASSLEPGRSQETQYF.

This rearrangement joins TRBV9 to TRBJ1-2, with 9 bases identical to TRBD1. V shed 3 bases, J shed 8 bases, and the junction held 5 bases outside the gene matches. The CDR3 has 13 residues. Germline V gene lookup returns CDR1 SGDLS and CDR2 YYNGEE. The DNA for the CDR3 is TGTGCCAGCAGCGGCCGGGACAGGGACGGCTACACCTTC. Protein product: CASSGRDRDGYTF.

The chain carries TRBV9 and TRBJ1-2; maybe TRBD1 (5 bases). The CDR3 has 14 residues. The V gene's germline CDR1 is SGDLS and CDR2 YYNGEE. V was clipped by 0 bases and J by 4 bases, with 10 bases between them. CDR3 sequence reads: CASSVGGGAYGYTF. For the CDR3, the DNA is TGTGCCAGCAGCGTAGGAGGAGGGGCCTATGGCTACACCTTC. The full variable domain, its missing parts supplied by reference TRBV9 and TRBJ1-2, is DSGVTQTPKHLITATGQRVTLRCSPRSGDLSVYWYQQSLDQGLQFLIQYYNGEERAKGNILERFSAQQFPDLHSELNLSSLELGDSALYFCASSVGGGAYGYTFGSGTRLTVV.

The CDR3 here is CSVESVVYGYTF. In nucleotides, the CDR3 is TGCAGCGTTGAAAGTGTTGTCTATGGCTACACCTTC. The V and J genes are TRBV29-1 and TRBJ1-2; no firm D call. Trimming pared 2 bases from V and 4 bases from J, leaving 8 bases between. Germline V CDR1 and CDR2: SQVTM, ANQGSEA. The CDR3 is made up of 12 amino acids. The entire variable domain, with the rest obtained from reference TRBV29-1 and TRBJ1-2, is as follows: SAVISQKPSRDICQRGTSLTIQCQVDSQVTMMFWYRQQPGQSLTLIATANQGSEATYESGFVIDKFPISRPNLTFSTLTVSNMSPEDSSIYLCSVESVVYGYTFGSGTRLTVV.

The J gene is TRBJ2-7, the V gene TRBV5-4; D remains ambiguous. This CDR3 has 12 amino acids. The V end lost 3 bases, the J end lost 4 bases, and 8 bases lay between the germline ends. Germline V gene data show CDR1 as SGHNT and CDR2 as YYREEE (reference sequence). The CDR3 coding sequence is TGTGCCAGCAGCTCCGATCGATACGAGCAGTACTTC. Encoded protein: CASSSDRYEQYF.

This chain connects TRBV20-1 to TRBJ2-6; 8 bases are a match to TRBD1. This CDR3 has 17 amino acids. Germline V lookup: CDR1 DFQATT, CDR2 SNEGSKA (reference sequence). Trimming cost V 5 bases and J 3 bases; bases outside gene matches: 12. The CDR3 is CSALPLGQGSGANVLTF. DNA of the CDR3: TGCAGTGCTCTACCCCTCGGACAGGGAAGTGGGGCCAACGTCCTGACTTTC.

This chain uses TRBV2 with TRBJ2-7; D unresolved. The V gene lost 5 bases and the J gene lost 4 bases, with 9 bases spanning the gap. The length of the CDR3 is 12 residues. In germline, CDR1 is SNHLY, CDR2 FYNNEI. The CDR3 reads CASSLTQYEQYF. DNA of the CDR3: TGTGCCAGCAGTCTAACACAATACGAGCAGTACTTC.

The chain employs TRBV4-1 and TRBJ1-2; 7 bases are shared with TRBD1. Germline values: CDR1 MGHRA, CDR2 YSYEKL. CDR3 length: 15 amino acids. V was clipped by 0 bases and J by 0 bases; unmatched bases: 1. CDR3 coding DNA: TGCGCCAGCAGCCAAGAGCAGGGGGCTAACTATGGCTACACCTTC. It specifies CASSQEQGANYGYTF.

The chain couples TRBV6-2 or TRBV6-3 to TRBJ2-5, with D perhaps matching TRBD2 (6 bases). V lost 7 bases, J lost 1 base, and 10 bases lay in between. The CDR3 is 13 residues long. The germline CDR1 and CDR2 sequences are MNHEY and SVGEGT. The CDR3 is CASKRRVQETQYF. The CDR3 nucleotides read TGTGCCAGCAAACGGAGGGTCCAAGAGACCCAGTACTTC.

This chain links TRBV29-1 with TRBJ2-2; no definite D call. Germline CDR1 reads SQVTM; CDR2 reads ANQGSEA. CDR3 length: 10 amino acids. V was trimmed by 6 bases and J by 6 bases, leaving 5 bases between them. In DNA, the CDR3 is TGCAGCGTGCTATCCGGGGAGCTGTTTTTT. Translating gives CSVLSGELFF.

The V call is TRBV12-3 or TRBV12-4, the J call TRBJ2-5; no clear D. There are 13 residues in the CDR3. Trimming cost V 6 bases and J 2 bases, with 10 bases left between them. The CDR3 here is CASSPSKQETQYF. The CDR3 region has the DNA TGTGCCAGCAGCCCTAGTAAGCAAGAGACCCAGTACTTC.

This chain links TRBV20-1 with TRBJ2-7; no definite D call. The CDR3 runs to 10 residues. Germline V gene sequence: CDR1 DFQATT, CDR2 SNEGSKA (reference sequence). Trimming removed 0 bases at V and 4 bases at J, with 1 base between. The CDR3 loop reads CSAREYEQYF. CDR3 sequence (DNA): TGCAGTGCTAGAGAGTACGAGCAGTACTTC.

CDR3 protein: CSARDRGAYEQYF. For the CDR3, the DNA is TGCAGTGCTAGGGACAGGGGAGCCTACGAGCAGTACTTC. J is TRBJ2-7 and V is TRBV20-1, with TRBD1 matching 9 bases. In germline, CDR1 is DFQATT, CDR2 SNEGSKA (reference sequence). V was pared by 3 bases and J by 2 bases, with 2 bases of the junction left unmatched. This CDR3 is 13 amino acids long.

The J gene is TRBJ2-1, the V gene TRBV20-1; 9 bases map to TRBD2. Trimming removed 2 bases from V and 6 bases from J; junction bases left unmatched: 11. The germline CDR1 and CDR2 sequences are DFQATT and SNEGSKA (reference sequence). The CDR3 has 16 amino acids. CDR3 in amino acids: CSARSGRLAEFNEQFF. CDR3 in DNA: TGCAGTGCTAGATCCGGCAGACTAGCGGAGTTCAATGAGCAGTTCTTC.

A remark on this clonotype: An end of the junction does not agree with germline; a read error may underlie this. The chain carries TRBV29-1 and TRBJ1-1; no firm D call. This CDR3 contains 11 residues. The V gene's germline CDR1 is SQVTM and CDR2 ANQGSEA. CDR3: CSVEGNNEAFF. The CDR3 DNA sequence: TGCAGCGTAGAAGGGAACAATGAAGCTTTCTTT. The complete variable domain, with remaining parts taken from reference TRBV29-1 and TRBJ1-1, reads SAVISQKPSRDICQRGTSLTIQCQVDSQVTMMFWYRQQPGQSLTLIATANQGSEATYESGFVIDKFPISRPNLTFSTLTVSNMSPEDSSIYLCSVEGNNEAFFGQGTRLTVV.

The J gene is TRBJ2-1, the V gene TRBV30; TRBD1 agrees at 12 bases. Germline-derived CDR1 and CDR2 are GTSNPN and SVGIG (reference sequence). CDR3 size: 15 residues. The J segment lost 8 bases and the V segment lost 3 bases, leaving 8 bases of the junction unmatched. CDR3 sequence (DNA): TGTGCCTGGAGCTCTCCGGGACAGGGGGCACATGAGCAGTTCTTC. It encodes CAWSSPGQGAHEQFF.